The 25 T cell receptor beta chains listed next were all sequenced from one sample in a study of CD8+ T cells in alopecia areata. It was cDNA, reverse transcribed from extracted RNA, that served as the sequencing template. TCRdb's table, derived via immunoSEQ multiplex PCR, lists solely in-frame clones and lacks some. The repertoire consists of approximately 280,000 clones, none detected only once. Researchers sorted pooled cutaneous lymph node cells on the basis of CD4, CD8alpha, NKG2D, NKG2ACE and other markers. What was sequenced was CD4+ T cells sorted from a lymph node. The source is a C3H/HeJ mouse with alopecia areata. This strain has MHC haplotype H2-k.

This clone showed up just a few times. The genes and germline here are from mouse. The DNA ends 4 residues before the CDR3 does, and the rest of the CDR3 is filled in from the germline J gene. J is TRBJ2-5 and V is TRBV3; the D is unclear. The CDR3 runs to 14 residues. Germline V gene sequence: CDR1 SNHLY, CDR2 FYNGKV (reference sequence). Trimming shortened V by 0 bases and J by 2 bases, and 6 bases separated the two germline ends. The CDR3 bases that were read are TGTGCCAGCAGCTTAGCACAGACCCAAGAC. Its protein is CASSLAQTQD. The CDR3 in its entirety is CASSLAQTQDTQYF.

Note on this clone: Each gene name is a mouse one. The sequenced fragment ends 4 residues before the CDR3 boundary, so the rest is inferred from the germline J gene. This sequence joins TRBV13-1 and TRBJ2-1, with 11 bases that match TRBD2. This CDR3 region has 16 residues. Germline V gene lookup returns CDR1 NSHNY and CDR2 SYGAGN. Trimming took 3 bases from V and 3 from J; bases not matched to a gene: 5. CDR3 bases read: TGTGCCAGCAGTGTTGGAGGGACTGGGGGCTATGCT. Encoded protein: CASSVGGTGGYA. The CDR3 in its entirety is CASSVGGTGGYAEQFF.

The sample holds a few counts of this clone. Just one base apart from a much larger clone, this may be a read error. Gene labels here are mouse ones. The read comes to an end 4 residues before the CDR3 does, leaving the germline J gene to fill in the end. The same CDR3 arises from other DNA sequences in this sample as well. The chain joins TRBV1 to TRBJ1-1; D might be TRBD1 (5 bases). V was shortened by 3 bases and J by 0 bases, with 8 bases between the two germline ends. The CDR3 loop spans 14 amino acids. Germline values: CDR1 NSQYPW, CDR2 LRSPGD (reference sequence). CDR3 protein: CTCSAGGANTEVFF. CDR3 bases read: TGCACCTGCAGTGCTGGGGGTGCAAACACA.

A note on this clone: Gene and germline names: mouse. The read stops 4 residues short of the end of the CDR3; the missing end is completed from the germline J gene. This rearrangement joins TRBV31 to TRBJ2-5; perhaps TRBD2 as D (5 bases). This CDR3 has 13 residues. Germline V gives CDR1 GKSSPN, CDR2 SITVG. The CDR3 bases that were read are TGTGCCTGGAGTCTAGTTGGGGTGGAC. It encodes CAWSLVGVD. The full CDR3 protein is CAWSLVGVDTQYF.

As to this clone: The genes are named according to mouse. The sequenced fragment ends 4 residues before the CDR3 boundary, so the rest is inferred from the germline J gene. V usage is TRBV13-1 and J usage is TRBJ1-2; 7 positions agree with TRBD1. Trimming at V came to 6 bases and at J to 0 bases, leaving 5 bases not matched to a gene. The CDR3 consists of 14 residues. Germline V gives CDR1 NSHNY, CDR2 SYGAGN. CDR3 DNA, as far as it was read: TGTGCCAGCAACCCGGGACAGCCAAACTCC. Its protein product is CASNPGQPNS. The full-length CDR3 reads as CASNPGQPNSDYTF.

This clone has a handful of counts. Mouse gene names apply. The sequence runs out 4 residues before the end of the CDR3; the remainder is reconstructed from the germline J gene. The same CDR3 can be traced to other DNA sequences in this sample. The rearrangement uses TRBV19 and TRBJ2-3; D uncertain. CDR3 length: 13 amino acids. Trimming removed 4 bases at V and 0 bases at J, with 6 bases between. The germline V gene has CDR1 FNHDT and CDR2 SITEND (reference sequence). The CDR3 bases that were read are TGTGCCAGCAGTCCCCTTAGTGCAGAA. Protein: CASSPLSAE. The entire CDR3 reads CASSPLSAETLYF.

A note on this clone: Mouse gene names and germline throughout. With the read ending 4 residues before the CDR3 end, the germline J gene is used to fill in that end. The genes are TRBV13-2 and TRBJ2-7; TRBD1 agrees at 9 bases. CDR1 is NNHNN and CDR2 is SYGAGS in the germline V gene (reference sequence). The CDR3 consists of 13 residues. V lost 5 bases and J lost 3; bases outside the gene matches: 3. The DNA read from the CDR3 is TGTGCCAGCGGCGGACAGGGGAACTAT. Translation: CASGGQGNY. The entire CDR3 protein reads CASGGQGNYEQYF.

This clone was found a few times. Gene names denote mouse genes. From the germline J gene comes the end of the CDR3, since the read stops 4 residues before it. This chain joins TRBV31 and TRBJ2-2; D call uncertain. The germline V gene encodes CDR1 GKSSPN and CDR2 SITVG. The CDR3 spans 15 residues. Trimming cost V 1 base and J 3 bases, with 12 bases left between them. CDR3 sequence: CAWSPPSTHTGQLYF. CDR3 bases read: TGTGCCTGGAGTCCCCCCTCGACACACACCGGG.

Notes on this clone: Each gene name is a mouse one. The missing CDR3 end, 4 residues past where the read stops, is filled in from the germline J gene. Other DNA sequences from this sample encode an identical CDR3 as well. V usage is TRBV5 and J usage is TRBJ2-2; the match to TRBD2 covers 11 bases. This CDR3 comprises 16 residues. Germline V gives CDR1 LGHNA, CDR2 YNLKQL (reference sequence). The V gene end was trimmed by 2 bases and the J gene end by 2 bases; junction bases not matched to a gene: 1. CDR3 in amino acids: CASSQRLGGNTGQLYF. CDR3 DNA (partial): TGTGCCAGCAGCCAACGACTGGGGGGGAACACCGGG.

On this clone: The germline and genes are mouse ones. CDR3 loop: CASSQDTGQKNSDYTF. Partial CDR3 DNA: TGTGCCAGCAGCCAAGATACCGGACAGAAAAACTCC. The chain carries TRBV5 and TRBJ1-2; the D gene is possibly TRBD1 (6 bases). The CDR3 end is not reached by the read, which stops 4 residues before it; the germline J gene fills it in. V was cut by 0 bases and J by 1 base, with 12 bases left in between. The CDR3 has 16 amino acids. CDR1 and CDR2 from the germline V gene are LGHNA and YNLKQL (reference sequence).

This clone was seen a few times. Gene names and germline match the mouse. The CDR3 is cut off 4 residues early in the read; its end comes from the germline J gene. V and J are TRBV13-3 and TRBJ1-2; unclear D gene. The CDR3 has 14 residues. CDR1 is NNHDY, CDR2 SYVADS, per germline. Deletions cut 3 bases from V and 1 base from J, with 10 bases between. The CDR3 bases that were read are TGTGCCAGCAGTGGAGGAGACATAAACTCC. Its protein is CASSGGDINS. From start to end, the CDR3 is CASSGGDINSDYTF.

In the case of this clone: Genes and germline come from the mouse. The read ends 4 residues shy of where the CDR3 ends; the end is completed using the germline J gene. The chain recombines TRBV13-3 with TRBJ2-2; a weak D match, TRBD1 (8 bases). The CDR3 is 15 amino acids. Germline-derived CDR1 and CDR2 are NNHDY and SYVADS. V lost 5 bases and J 2 bases, leaving 13 bases between the germline ends. Incomplete CDR3 DNA: TGTGCCAGCAGCCTACAGGGGGGGAACACCGGG. Translating it yields CASSLQGGNTG. The whole CDR3 sequence is CASSLQGGNTGQLYF. The full variable domain, its missing parts supplied by reference TRBV13-3 and TRBJ2-2, is EAAVTQSPRSKVAVTGGKVTLSCHQTNNHDYMYWYRQDTGHGLRLIHYSYVADSTEKGDIPDGYKASRPSQENFSLILELASLSQTAVYFCASSLQGGNTGQLYFGEGSKLTVL.

The table lists this clone with a few counts. Mouse gene names and germline throughout. The CDR3 goes on 4 residues after the read ends, and that part is filled in from the germline J gene. This chain joins TRBV13-2 and TRBJ2-2, with 8 bases lining up with TRBD1. Germline V gene data show CDR1 as NNHNN and CDR2 as SYGAGS (reference sequence). Losses at the gene ends were 0 bases for V and 5 bases for J; bases not matched to a gene: 3. The CDR3 runs to 15 residues. CDR3 bases read: TGTGCCAGCGGTGATGTCACAGGGGGAACCGGG. Translation: CASGDVTGGTG. The complete CDR3 protein is CASGDVTGGTGQLYF.

On this clone itself: Any gene name here is a mouse gene name. The CDR3 end lies 4 residues beyond the end of the read and is filled in from the germline J gene. This chain links TRBV13-1 with TRBJ2-1, with D perhaps TRBD1 (6 bases). The germline V gene encodes CDR1 NSHNY and CDR2 SYGAGN. CDR3 size: 15 residues. The covered CDR3 bases are TGTGCCAGCAGTGAATACCGGGACAAGGGGGCT. Protein product: CASSEYRDKGA. The entire CDR3 protein reads CASSEYRDKGAEQFF.

On this clone itself: The genes are named according to mouse. The sequence runs out 3 residues before the end of the CDR3; the remainder is reconstructed from the germline J gene. This same CDR3 is encoded by further DNA sequences in the sample. The chain employs TRBV19 and TRBJ1-6, with 10 bases identical to TRBD1. TRBJ1-6 counts as an open reading frame of uncertain function. The trim removed 5 bases at V and 4 bases at J, leaving 3 bases unmatched. The CDR3 has 15 amino acids. Germline V lookup: CDR1 FNHDT, CDR2 SITEND (reference sequence). The DNA read from the CDR3 is TGTGCCAGCAGCACGGGACAGGGGTATAATTCGCCC. Protein product: CASSTGQGYNSP. The whole CDR3 sequence reads CASSTGQGYNSPLYF.

This clone has a handful of counts. Mouse gene names and germline throughout. From the germline J gene comes the end of the CDR3, since the read stops 4 residues before it. J is TRBJ1-2 and V is TRBV1; 7 nucleotides line up with TRBD1. CDR3 length equals 15 residues. Germline-derived CDR1 and CDR2 are NSQYPW and LRSPGD (reference sequence). V lost 5 bases, J lost 0 bases, and 6 bases stayed unmatched. Incomplete CDR3 DNA: TGCACCTGCAGTAGACAGGGTCTTGCAAACTCC. Protein sequence: CTCSRQGLANS. In full, the CDR3 reads CTCSRQGLANSDYTF.

As to this clone: The listed genes are named as in mouse. Read coverage stops 4 residues before the CDR3 terminus; the germline J gene supplies the remainder. The chain joins TRBV13-2 to TRBJ2-3, with D possibly TRBD2 on 6 matching bases. The germline gives CDR1 NNHNN, CDR2 SYGAGS (reference sequence). CDR3 length equals 15 residues. V lost 1 base and J 4 bases, leaving 13 bases between the germline ends. The CDR3 here is CASGDRGVSSETLYF. The part of the CDR3 DNA that was read is TGTGCCAGCGGTGATCGGGGGGTGAGTTCAGAA.

Points on this clone: Gene labels here are mouse ones. The read ends 4 residues shy of where the CDR3 ends; the end is completed using the germline J gene. This sample includes further DNA sequences coding for the same CDR3. The rearrangement links TRBV1 to TRBJ2-2; D possibly corresponds to TRBD2 (5 bases). The CDR3 sequence is 16 residues long. The germline V and J ends were trimmed by 0 bases and 0 bases, with 8 bases remaining between them. Germline CDR1 NSQYPW, CDR2 LRSPGD (reference sequence). The CDR3: CTCSADWGANTGQLYF. The CDR3 bases that were read are TGCACCTGCAGTGCAGATTGGGGAGCAAACACCGGG. Supplemented by reference TRBV1 and TRBJ2-2, the full variable domain reads VTLLEQNPRWRLVPRGQAVNLRCILKNSQYPWMSWYQQDLQKQLQWLFTLRSPGDKEVKSLPGADYLATRVTDTELRLQVANMSQGRTLYCTCSADWGANTGQLYFGEGSKLTVL.

Comment on this clone: Mouse gene names and germline throughout. The read is 4 residues too short to cover the CDR3 end, so that end is filled in from the germline J gene. This chain uses TRBV4 with TRBJ2-1; 11 positions match TRBD2. This CDR3 has 14 amino acids. The junction had 3 bases not matched to a gene; V was cut back by 5 bases and J by 6 bases. From germline, CDR1 is LGHDT and CDR2 YNNKQL (reference sequence). CDR3 protein: CASSTGTGGAEQFF. Incomplete CDR3 DNA: TGTGCCAGCAGCACCGGGACTGGGGGTGCT.

As regards this clone: The listed genes are named as in mouse. The CDR3 end falls 4 residues outside the read, so it is completed with the germline J gene. The chain uses TRBV5 and TRBJ2-3; 7 nucleotides align to TRBD1. V gave up 0 bases and J gave up 0 bases; unmatched junction bases: 6. The CDR3 consists of 17 residues. From germline, CDR1 is LGHNA and CDR2 YNLKQL (reference sequence). The CDR3 loop is CASSQDLRDSSAETLYF. Partial CDR3 DNA: TGTGCCAGCAGCCAAGATTTACGGGACAGTAGTGCAGAA.

On this clone: The listed genes are named as in mouse. The read ends 4 residues before the CDR3 terminus; that terminus is restored from the germline J gene. The same CDR3 can be traced to other DNA sequences in this sample. The chain couples TRBV19 to TRBJ2-4; D is perhaps TRBD2 (6 bases). From germline, CDR1 is FNHDT and CDR2 SITEND (reference sequence). The CDR3 contains 15 residues. The V and J ends lost 2 bases and 0 bases respectively, with 10 bases between them. CDR3 DNA (partial): TGTGCCAGCAGTATCTGGGGATCTAGTCAAAAC. Translation: CASSIWGSSQN. The whole CDR3 is CASSIWGSSQNTLYF. Supplemented by reference TRBV19 and TRBJ2-4, the full variable domain reads GGIITQTPKFLIGQEGQKLTLKCQQNFNHDTMYWYRQDSGKGLRLIYYSITENDLQKGDLSEGYDASREKKSSFSLTVTSAQKNEMAVFLCASSIWGSSQNTLYFGAGTRLSVL.

Concerning this clone itself: Gene names are mouse gene names. The CDR3 end is not reached by the read, which stops 4 residues before it; the germline J gene fills it in. The sample carries other DNA sequences with the same CDR3. The rearrangement uses TRBV13-1 and TRBJ2-7, with D uncertain. Trimming took 0 bases from V and 0 from J, leaving 7 bases between them. In germline, CDR1 is NSHNY, CDR2 SYGAGN. This CDR3 has 14 residues. CDR3 DNA, as far as it was read: TGTGCCAGCAGTGATGCATGGGTCTCCTAT. Translation gives CASSDAWVSY. From start to end, the CDR3 is CASSDAWVSYEQYF.

This clone was counted only a few times. Gene names refer to mouse genes. The CDR3 extends 4 residues past the end of the read, so its final part is completed from the germline J gene. This same CDR3 is encoded by further DNA sequences in the sample. This chain connects TRBV19 to TRBJ1-2, with TRBD1 matching 7 bases. Germline CDR1 is FNHDT and CDR2 is SITEND (reference sequence). The CDR3 loop spans 15 amino acids. Germline trimming cut 5 bases from V and 0 bases from J; bases unmatched to any gene: 7. The CDR3 region is CASSPPGTANSDYTF. The CDR3 DNA, read in part, is TGTGCCAGCAGCCCCCCCGGGACAGCAAACTCC. The complete variable domain, with remaining parts taken from reference TRBV19 and TRBJ1-2, reads GGIITQTPKFLIGQEGQKLTLKCQQNFNHDTMYWYRQDSGKGLRLIYYSITENDLQKGDLSEGYDASREKKSSFSLTVTSAQKNEMAVFLCASSPPGTANSDYTFGSGTRLLVI.

This clone was observed a handful of times. Gene names denote mouse genes. With the read ending 4 residues before the CDR3 end, the germline J gene is used to fill in that end. The sample holds other DNA sequences that translate to the same CDR3. The chain is built from TRBV13-1 and TRBJ2-5, with D tentatively TRBD1 (6 bases). CDR3 length: 13 amino acids. The germline gives CDR1 NSHNY, CDR2 SYGAGN. CDR3 bases read: TGTGCCAGCAGTGAACAGGGTGGAGAC. This translates into CASSEQGGD. The entire CDR3 protein is CASSEQGGDTQYF.

This clone was observed a few times. Each gene name is a mouse one. The sequence runs out 4 residues before the end of the CDR3; the remainder is reconstructed from the germline J gene. The chain joins TRBV31 to TRBJ2-2, with 9 bases matching TRBD2. From germline, CDR1 is GKSSPN and CDR2 SITVG. The CDR3 runs 15 residues. Trimming took 5 bases from V and 1 from J; bases not matched to a gene: 5. CDR3 amino acids: CAWGRLGVNTGQLYF. CDR3 DNA, as far as it was read: TGTGCCTGGGGCCGACTGGGGGTAAACACCGGG.